The entry below gives a single TCR beta chain sequence along with its context. The sample comes from a study of blood T cell repertoires in COVID-19. Using immunoSEQ multiplex PCR, the repertoire was profiled, and TCRdb retains in-frame clones only, with some absent. Here the sample spans 95,000 to 100,000 clones, 85% being singletons. Trimming pared 1 base from V and 3 bases from J, leaving 7 bases between. CDR1 is GTSNPN and CDR2 is SVGIG in the germline V gene (reference sequence). The CDR3 is 13 amino acids. The sample comprised peripheral blood. The TCR sequence derives from a woman between 65 and 79 years old with active or convalescent COVID-19. This rearrangement joins TRBV30 to TRBJ1-5, with D possibly being TRBD1 (6 bases). The CDR3 DNA reads as TGTGCCTGGAGTGACAGGGCCAATCAGCCCCAGCATTTT. Residues: CAWSDRANQPQHF.